This is a list of T cell receptor beta chains from one sample in a study of T-cell memory formation after mild COVID-19. TCRdb analysed the 5' RACE reads with MiXCR anew, one entry per CDR3 protein. The data show under 400,000 distinct CDR3 sequences, roughly 21% seen once. The sequenced material came from PBMCs or a T cell subset sorted from them (not recorded which). These receptors originate from an adult woman who had mild COVID-19 (a few samples of this study predate the infection). Cell type and time point are not known. CDR3s leave out the opening cysteine and the closing phenylalanine or tryptophan. Each record gives: V gene, J gene, CDR3 protein.

TRBV5-5	TRBJ1-1	ASSFVPRIEAF
TRBV12-3/TRBV12-4	TRBJ2-7	ASSWAAAARPYEQY
TRBV20-1	TRBJ2-7	SADPSGGRYEQY
TRBV27	TRBJ2-2	ASSIVARGLGELF
TRBV6-1	TRBJ2-3	ASSELAGGLTDTQY
TRBV7-8	TRBJ1-1	ASSFDVTGRAF
TRBV7-9	TRBJ2-2	ASSLLGLHLSSNTGELF
TRBV5-1	TRBJ2-3	ASSRTERGAYGDTQY
TRBV12-3/TRBV12-4	TRBJ1-2	ASSLEGRVGYGYT
TRBV20-1	TRBJ1-2	SARADGGYGYT
TRBV10-3	TRBJ2-1	AISWGGEYNEQF
TRBV12-3/TRBV12-4	TRBJ2-7	ASSAPGQGFRQY
TRBV7-2	TRBJ2-3	ASSPLWASGIGGTDTQY
TRBV5-1	TRBJ2-2	ASWGQYNTGELF
TRBV20-1	TRBJ1-1	SARVQGTEAF
TRBV27	TRBJ2-5	ASSFGDGLGETQY
TRBV6-1	TRBJ2-1	ASKTDYSYNEQF
TRBV6-1	TRBJ2-7	ASTNSGSYEQY
TRBV12-3/TRBV12-4	TRBJ2-3	ATGGGGGTSDTQY
TRBV7-6	TRBJ2-3	ASSLGGISGRAVDTQY
TRBV7-2	TRBJ2-5	ASSLALAGAGTETQY
TRBV7-2	TRBJ1-6	ASSSDRGSANSPLH
TRBV4-1	TRBJ2-1	ASSQDGNEQF
TRBV15	TRBJ1-5	ATSGGSTSNQPQH
TRBV7-9	TRBJ1-5	ASSTGAVGQPQH
TRBV20-1	TRBJ1-1	SAKKDTSGGGTEAF